Below, one T cell receptor beta chain is given with its context. CDR1 and CDR2 (germline): LNHDA, SQIVND (reference sequence). The CDR3 loop spans 16 amino acids. Losses at the gene ends were 7 bases for V and 4 bases for J; bases not matched to a gene: 15. This specimen belongs to a study of blood T cell repertoires in COVID-19. The data were produced by immunoSEQ multiplex PCR, yet TCRdb's version contains in-frame clones alone and is incomplete. The data hold 250,000 to 300,000 clones, with roughly 90% observed a single time. This receptor was identified in a woman between 50 and 59 years old who had been exposed to COVID-19. Sequencing input: PBMCs or T cells enriched from blood (not recorded which). This chain links TRBV19 with TRBJ1-2; 7 bases are a match to TRBD1. In DNA form, the CDR3 reads TGTGCCAGTATTCCCTCGGGACAGCTATCTTTCTATGGCTACACCTTC. Translation: CASIPSGQLSFYGYTF.